This T cell receptor beta chain was sequenced during a study of metastatic and nonmetastatic thyroid tumors. For the study at large: Malignant and benign thyroid patients had repertoires compared in peripheral blood and tumor or nodule tissue.

This clone appeared a few times. Its specificity is unknown. Original processing methods: Clinicopathological groups of papillary thyroid cancer showed CDR3 differences that were used to build a distant-metastasis classifier. TCRdb re-called the PCR reads with MiXCR. These V and J calls are TCRdb output, not the study's own analysis. The profile shows some 40,000 clones, approximately 20% of them singletons. Broader study findings: Versus benign nodules, malignant thyroid tumors reportedly had significantly higher TCR beta diversity, in blood and tumor.

Before thyroid surgery, none of the patients had received any treatment. The CDR3 contains 15 residues. Trimming removed 6 bases from V and 2 bases from J; junction bases left unmatched: 7. V and J are TRBV12-3 or TRBV12-4 and TRBJ2-7; 10 bases fit TRBD2. This TCR derives from a female donor with papillary thyroid cancer or a benign thyroid nodule (not recorded which). Some clones in this sample may be carry-over from other donors' samples. Sequences were obtained from blood. CDR3 region: CASRLSSGGPYEQYF. CDR3 in DNA: TGTGCCAGCAGGTTATCTAGCGGGGGACCCTACGAGCAGTACTTC.